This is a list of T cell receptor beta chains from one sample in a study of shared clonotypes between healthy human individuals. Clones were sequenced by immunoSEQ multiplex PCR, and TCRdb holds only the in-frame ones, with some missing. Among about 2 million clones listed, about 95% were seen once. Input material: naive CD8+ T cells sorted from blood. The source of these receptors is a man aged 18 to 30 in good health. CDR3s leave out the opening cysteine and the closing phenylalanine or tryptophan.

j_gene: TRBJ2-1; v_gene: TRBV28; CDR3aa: ASSLGRGRRDEQF
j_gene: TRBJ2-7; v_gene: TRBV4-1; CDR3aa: ASSPKDLTYEQY
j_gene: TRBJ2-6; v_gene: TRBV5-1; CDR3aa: ASSLRGLGESGANVLT
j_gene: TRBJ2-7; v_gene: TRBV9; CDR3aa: ASSVDGFTYEQY
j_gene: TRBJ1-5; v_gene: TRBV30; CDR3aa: AWSAEQGLNQPQH
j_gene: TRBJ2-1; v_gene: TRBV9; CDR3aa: ASSVERSSYNEQF
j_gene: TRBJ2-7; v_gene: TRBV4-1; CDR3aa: ASSQDPQTSGSSYEQY
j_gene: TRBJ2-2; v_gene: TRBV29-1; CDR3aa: SVEGREGTGELF
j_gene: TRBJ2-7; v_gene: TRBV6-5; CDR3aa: ASRLAGEDEQY
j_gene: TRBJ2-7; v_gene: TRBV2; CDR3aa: ASSVRDRGPISYEQY
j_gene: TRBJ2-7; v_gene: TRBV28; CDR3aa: ASSLLRGFTYEQY
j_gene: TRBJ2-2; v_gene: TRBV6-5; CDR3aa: ASLTYTGELF
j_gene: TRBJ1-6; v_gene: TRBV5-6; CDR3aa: ASSLATNGIWNSPLH
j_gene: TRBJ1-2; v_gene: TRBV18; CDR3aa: ASSPVFATDYGYT
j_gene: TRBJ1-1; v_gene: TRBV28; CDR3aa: ASSPLDDTEAF
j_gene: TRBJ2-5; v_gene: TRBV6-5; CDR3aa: ASSLDRETQY
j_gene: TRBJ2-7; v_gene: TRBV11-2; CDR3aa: ASSLDFEEGLSSYEQY
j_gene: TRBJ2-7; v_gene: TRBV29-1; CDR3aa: SVETDRGNEQY
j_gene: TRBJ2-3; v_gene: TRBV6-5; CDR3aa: ATSRFFTDTQY
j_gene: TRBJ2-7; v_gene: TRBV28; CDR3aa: ASRGQGSYEQY
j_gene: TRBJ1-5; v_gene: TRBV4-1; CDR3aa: ASSQDPGQYNQPQH
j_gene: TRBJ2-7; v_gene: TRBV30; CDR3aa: AYQDYEQY
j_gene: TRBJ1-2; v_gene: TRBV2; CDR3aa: ASIQGQGYGYT
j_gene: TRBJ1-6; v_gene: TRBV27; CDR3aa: ASSDRGDSPLH
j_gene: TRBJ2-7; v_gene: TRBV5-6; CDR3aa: ASSREGGLYEQY
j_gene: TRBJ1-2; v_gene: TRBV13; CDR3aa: ASSPETGTNYGYT
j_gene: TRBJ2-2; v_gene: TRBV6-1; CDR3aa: ASSLRSGGFGELF
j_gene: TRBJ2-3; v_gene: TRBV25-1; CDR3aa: ASSGIEGGSFDTQY
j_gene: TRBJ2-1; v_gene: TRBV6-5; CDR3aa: ASSYSITDGYNEQF
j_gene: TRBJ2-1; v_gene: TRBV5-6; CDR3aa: ASSLGAGSYNEQF